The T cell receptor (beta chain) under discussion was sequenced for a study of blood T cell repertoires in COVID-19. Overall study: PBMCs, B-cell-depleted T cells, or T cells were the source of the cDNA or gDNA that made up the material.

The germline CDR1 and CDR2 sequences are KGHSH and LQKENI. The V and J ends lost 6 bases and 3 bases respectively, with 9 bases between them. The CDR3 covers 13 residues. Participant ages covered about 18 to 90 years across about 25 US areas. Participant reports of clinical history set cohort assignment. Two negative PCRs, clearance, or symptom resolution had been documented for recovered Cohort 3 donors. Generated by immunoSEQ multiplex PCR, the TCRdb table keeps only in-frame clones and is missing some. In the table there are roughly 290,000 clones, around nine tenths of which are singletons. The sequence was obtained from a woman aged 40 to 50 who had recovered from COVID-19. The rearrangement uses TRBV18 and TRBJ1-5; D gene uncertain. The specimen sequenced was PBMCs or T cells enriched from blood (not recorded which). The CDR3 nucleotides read TGTGCCAGCTCGGCGGAGTTCAATCAGCCCCAGCATTTT. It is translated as CASSAEFNQPQHF.